A single sample gave rise to the 6 T cell receptor beta chains below, sequenced in a study of blood T cell repertoires in COVID-19. Profiled with immunoSEQ multiplex PCR; TCRdb holds only in-frame clones, not every one. Of 300,000 to 350,000 clones listed, around 83% are singletons. The source material was peripheral blood. These receptors came from a man aged 30 to 45 with active or convalescent COVID-19.

The chain carries TRBV25-1 and TRBJ1-2; 7 positions match TRBD1. The CDR3 extends over 14 amino acids. Germline V gene lookup returns CDR1 MGHDK and CDR2 SYGVNS. Trimming cost V 3 bases and J 4 bases; bases outside gene matches: 5. This CDR3 reads CASSESGGSYGYTF. DNA for the CDR3: TGTGCCAGCAGTGAGTCAGGGGGTAGCTATGGCTACACCTTC.

A few counts support this clone. The rearrangement joins TRBV28 to TRBJ2-5, with TRBD2 matching over 7 bases. Germline CDR1 is MDHEN and CDR2 is SYDVKM. This CDR3 is built from 12 residues. J was trimmed by 2 bases and V by 8 bases; bases with no gene match: 2. CDR3 bases: TGTGCCAGCGGGGGGGGTCAAGAGACCCAGTACTTC. It encodes CASGGGQETQYF.

The V and J genes are TRBV4-1 and TRBJ1-2; D is perhaps TRBD1 (5 bases). Trimming removed 0 bases from V and 8 bases from J, with 13 bases in between. Germline-derived CDR1 and CDR2 are MGHRA and YSYEKL. The CDR3 spans 14 residues. CDR3: CASSQDRVARGYTF. CDR3 coding DNA: TGCGCCAGCAGCCAAGACAGGGTGGCAAGGGGCTACACCTTC.

V usage is TRBV10-3 and J usage is TRBJ1-1; no definite D call. Trimming left V 6 bases short and J 0 bases short, with 8 bases between. Germline CDR1 is ENHRY and CDR2 is SYGVKD. The CDR3 covers 13 residues. CDR3 coding DNA: TGTGCCATCAGCCCCCAGGTGAACACTGAAGCTTTCTTT. This gives the protein CAISPQVNTEAFF.

The chain employs TRBV18 and TRBJ2-7, with unresolved D. The V gene's germline CDR1 is KGHSH and CDR2 LQKENI. The CDR3 has 13 residues. V was clipped by 2 bases and J by 3 bases, with 8 bases between them. DNA of the CDR3: TGTGCCAGCTCACCAGACACCCTCTACGAGCAGTACTTC. This codes for CASSPDTLYEQYF.

V is TRBV6-6 and J is TRBJ1-2; 7 nucleotides agree with TRBD1. There are 15 residues in the CDR3. J gave up 4 bases and V 0 bases, and 5 bases lay outside the gene matches. Per the germline V gene, CDR1 is MNHNY and CDR2 is SVGAGI (reference sequence). CDR3 coding DNA: TGTGCCAGCAGTTACTCGGGACAGAGCATCTATGGCTACACCTTC. Protein sequence: CASSYSGQSIYGYTF.